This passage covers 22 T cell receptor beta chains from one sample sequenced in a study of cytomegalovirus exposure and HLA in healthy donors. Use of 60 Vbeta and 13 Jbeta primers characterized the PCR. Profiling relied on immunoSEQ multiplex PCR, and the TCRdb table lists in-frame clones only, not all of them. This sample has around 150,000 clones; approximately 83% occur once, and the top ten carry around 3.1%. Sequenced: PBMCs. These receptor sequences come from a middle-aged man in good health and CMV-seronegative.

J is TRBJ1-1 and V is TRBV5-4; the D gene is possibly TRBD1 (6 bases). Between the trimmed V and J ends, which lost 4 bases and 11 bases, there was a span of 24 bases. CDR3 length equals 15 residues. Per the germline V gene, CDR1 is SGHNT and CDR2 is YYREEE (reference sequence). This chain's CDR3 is CASSPGGFEGGAAFF. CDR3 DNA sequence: TGTGCCAGCAGCCCCGGAGGTTTCGAGGGGGGGGCGGCTTTCTTT.

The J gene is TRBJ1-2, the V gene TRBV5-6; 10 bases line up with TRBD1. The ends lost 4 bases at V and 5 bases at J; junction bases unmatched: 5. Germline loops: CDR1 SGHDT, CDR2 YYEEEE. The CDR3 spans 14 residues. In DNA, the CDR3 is TGTGCCAGCAGCCCGGGACAGGGGAGATATGGCTACACCTTC. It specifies CASSPGQGRYGYTF.

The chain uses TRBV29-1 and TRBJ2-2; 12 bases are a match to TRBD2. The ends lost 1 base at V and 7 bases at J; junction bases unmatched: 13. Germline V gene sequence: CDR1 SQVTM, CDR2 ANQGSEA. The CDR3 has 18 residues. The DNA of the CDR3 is TGCAGCGTTGAAGGCTCCAGACTAGCGGGAGAGTTGGTCGGGGAGCTGTTTTTT. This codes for CSVEGSRLAGELVGELFF.

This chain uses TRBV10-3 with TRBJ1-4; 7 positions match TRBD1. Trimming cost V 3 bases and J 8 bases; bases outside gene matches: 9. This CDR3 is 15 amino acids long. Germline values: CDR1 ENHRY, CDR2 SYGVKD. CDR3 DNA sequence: TGTGCCATCAGTGAACAGGGGCCCAGGCCCGAAAAACTGTTTTTT. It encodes CAISEQGPRPEKLFF.

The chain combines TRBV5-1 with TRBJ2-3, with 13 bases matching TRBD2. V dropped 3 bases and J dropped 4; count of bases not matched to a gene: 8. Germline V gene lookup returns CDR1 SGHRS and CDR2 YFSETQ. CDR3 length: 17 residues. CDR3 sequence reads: CASSSYRLAGGPDTQYF. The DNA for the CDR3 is TGCGCCAGCAGCTCCTACAGACTAGCGGGAGGCCCAGATACGCAGTATTTT.

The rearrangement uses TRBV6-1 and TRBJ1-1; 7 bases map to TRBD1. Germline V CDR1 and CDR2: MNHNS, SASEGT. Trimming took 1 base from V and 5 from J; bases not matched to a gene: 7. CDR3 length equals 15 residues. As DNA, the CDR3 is TGTGCCAGCAGTGAAGTAGGGGGCCGGTGGACTGAAGCTTTCTTT. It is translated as CASSEVGGRWTEAFF.

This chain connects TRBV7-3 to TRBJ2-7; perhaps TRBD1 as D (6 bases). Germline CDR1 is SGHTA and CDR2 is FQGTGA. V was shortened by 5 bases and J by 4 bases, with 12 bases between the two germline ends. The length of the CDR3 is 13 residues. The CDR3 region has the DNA TGTGCCAGCAGCCCCTCCACAGGGTACGAGCAGTACTTC. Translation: CASSPSTGYEQYF. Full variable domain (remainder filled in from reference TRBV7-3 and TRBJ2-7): GAGVSQTPSNKVTEKGKYVELRCDPISGHTALYWYRQSLGQGPEFLIYFQGTGAADDSGLPNDRFFAVRPEGSVSTLKIQRTERGDSAVYLCASSPSTGYEQYFGPGTRLTVT.

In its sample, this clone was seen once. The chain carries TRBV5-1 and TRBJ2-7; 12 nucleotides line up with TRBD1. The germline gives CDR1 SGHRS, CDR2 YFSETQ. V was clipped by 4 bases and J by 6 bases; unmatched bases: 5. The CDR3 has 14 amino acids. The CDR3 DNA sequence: TGCGCCAGCAGCCCGGGACAGGGGGCGATCGAGCAGTACTTC. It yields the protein CASSPGQGAIEQYF.

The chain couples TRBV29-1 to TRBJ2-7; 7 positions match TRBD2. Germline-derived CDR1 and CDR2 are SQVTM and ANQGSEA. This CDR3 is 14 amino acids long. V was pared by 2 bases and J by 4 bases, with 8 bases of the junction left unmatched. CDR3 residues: CSVESGVGEYEQYF. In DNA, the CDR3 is TGCAGCGTTGAAAGCGGGGTTGGAGAGTACGAGCAGTACTTC.

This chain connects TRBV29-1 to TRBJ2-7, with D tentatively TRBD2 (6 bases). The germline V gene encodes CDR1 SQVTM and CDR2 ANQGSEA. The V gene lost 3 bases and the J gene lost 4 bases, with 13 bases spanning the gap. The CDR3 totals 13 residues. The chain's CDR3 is CSVEGEVMYEQYF. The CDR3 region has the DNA TGCAGCGTTGAGGGGGAGGTAATGTACGAGCAGTACTTC.

CDR3 sequence: CATSTDGQFTEAFF. CDR3 bases: TGTGCCACCAGCACGGACGGACAGTTTACTGAAGCTTTCTTT. The V call is TRBV15, the J call TRBJ1-1, with D possibly matching TRBD1 (6 bases). Germline CDR1 reads LNHNV; CDR2 reads YYDKDF (reference sequence). Trimming left V 4 bases short and J 5 bases short, with 14 bases between. The CDR3 totals 14 residues.

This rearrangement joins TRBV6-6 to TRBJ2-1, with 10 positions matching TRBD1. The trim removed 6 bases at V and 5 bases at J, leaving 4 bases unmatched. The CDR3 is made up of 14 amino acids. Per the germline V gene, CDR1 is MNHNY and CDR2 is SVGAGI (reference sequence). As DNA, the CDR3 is TGTGCCAGCAGGTCCGGGACAGGGGACAATGAGCAGTTCTTC. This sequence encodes CASRSGTGDNEQFF.

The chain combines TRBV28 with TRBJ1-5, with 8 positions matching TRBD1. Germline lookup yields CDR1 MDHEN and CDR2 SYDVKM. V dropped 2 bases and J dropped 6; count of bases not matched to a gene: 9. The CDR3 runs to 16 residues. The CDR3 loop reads CASSLVAGGGFQPQHF. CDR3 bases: TGTGCCAGCAGTTTAGTGGCAGGGGGCGGGTTTCAGCCCCAGCATTTT. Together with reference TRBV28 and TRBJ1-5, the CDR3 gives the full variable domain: DVKVTQSSRYLVKRTGEKVFLECVQDMDHENMFWYRQDPGLGLRLIYFSYDVKMKEKGDIPEGYSVSREKKERFSLILESASTNQTSMYLCASSLVAGGGFQPQHFGDGTRLSIL.

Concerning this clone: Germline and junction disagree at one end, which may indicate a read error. The CDR3 region has the DNA TGTGCCAGCAGTTTAAGCCAGGGGAGCTTCGCCTTC. It is translated as CASSLSQGSFAF. The chain couples TRBV28 to TRBJ1-2; weak D call: TRBD1 (6 bases). The CDR3 totals 12 residues. Germline V CDR1 and CDR2: MDHEN, SYDVKM.

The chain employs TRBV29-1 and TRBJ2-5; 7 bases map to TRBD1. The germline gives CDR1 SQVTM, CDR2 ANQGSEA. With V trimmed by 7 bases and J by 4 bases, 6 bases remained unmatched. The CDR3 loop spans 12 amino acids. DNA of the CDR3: TGCAGCGCTGGACGACAGGGAGAGACCCAGTACTTC. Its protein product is CSAGRQGETQYF.

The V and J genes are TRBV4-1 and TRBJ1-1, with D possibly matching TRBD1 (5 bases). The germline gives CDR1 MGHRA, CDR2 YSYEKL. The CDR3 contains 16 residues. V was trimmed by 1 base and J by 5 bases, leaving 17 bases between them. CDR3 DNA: TGCGCCAGCAGCCAAGCTACCCGACGGGGGGGTACTGAAGCTTTCTTT. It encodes CASSQATRRGGTEAFF.

The CDR3 region is CASSHRQGSPETQYF. In DNA, the CDR3 is TGTGCCAGCAGTCACCGACAGGGGAGCCCAGAGACCCAGTACTTC. The chain couples TRBV28 to TRBJ2-5; 8 bases line up with TRBD1. The CDR3 contains 15 residues. V lost 5 bases, J lost 4 bases, and 9 bases stayed unmatched. Germline assignment: CDR1 MDHEN and CDR2 SYDVKM. Using reference TRBV28 and TRBJ2-5 for the parts outside the CDR3, the full variable domain is DVKVTQSSRYLVKRTGEKVFLECVQDMDHENMFWYRQDPGLGLRLIYFSYDVKMKEKGDIPEGYSVSREKKERFSLILESASTNQTSMYLCASSHRQGSPETQYFGPGTRLLVL.

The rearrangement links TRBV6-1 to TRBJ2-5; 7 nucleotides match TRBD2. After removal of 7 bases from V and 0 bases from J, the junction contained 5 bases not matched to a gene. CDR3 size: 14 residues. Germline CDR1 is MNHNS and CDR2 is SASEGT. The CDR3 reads CASKGGTDQETQYF. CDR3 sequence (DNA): TGTGCCAGCAAGGGAGGGACCGACCAAGAGACCCAGTACTTC.

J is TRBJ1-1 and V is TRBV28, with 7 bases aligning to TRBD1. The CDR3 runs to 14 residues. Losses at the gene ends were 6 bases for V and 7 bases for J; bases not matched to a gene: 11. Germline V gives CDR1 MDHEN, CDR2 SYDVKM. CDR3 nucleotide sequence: TGTGCCAGCAGGGACACAGGGGTAGCTAATGAAGCTTTCTTT. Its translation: CASRDTGVANEAFF.

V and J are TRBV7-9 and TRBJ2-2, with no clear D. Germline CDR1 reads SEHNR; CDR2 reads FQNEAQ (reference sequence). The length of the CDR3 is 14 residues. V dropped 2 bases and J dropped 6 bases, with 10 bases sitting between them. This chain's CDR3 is CASSLSSLPGELFF. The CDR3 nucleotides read TGTGCCAGCAGCTTAAGCTCTTTGCCCGGGGAGCTGTTTTTT.

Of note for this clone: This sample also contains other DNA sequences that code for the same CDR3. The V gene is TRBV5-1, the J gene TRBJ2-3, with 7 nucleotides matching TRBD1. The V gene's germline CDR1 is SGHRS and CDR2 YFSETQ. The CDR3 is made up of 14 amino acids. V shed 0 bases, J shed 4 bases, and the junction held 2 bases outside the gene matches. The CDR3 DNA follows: TGCGCCAGCAGCTTGGGACAGGGTCCAGATACGCAGTATTTT. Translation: CASSLGQGPDTQYF.

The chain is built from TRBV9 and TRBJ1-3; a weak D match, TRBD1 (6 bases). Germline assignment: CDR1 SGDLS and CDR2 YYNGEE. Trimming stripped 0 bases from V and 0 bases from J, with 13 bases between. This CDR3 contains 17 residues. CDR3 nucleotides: TGTGCCAGCAGCGTAGATGCAGGGGCCAGCTCTGGAAACACCATATATTTT. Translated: CASSVDAGASSGNTIYF.